Below, 27 T cell receptor beta chains from the same sample are listed, as sequenced in a study of blood T cell repertoires in COVID-19. This table comes from immunoSEQ multiplex PCR, and its TCRdb copy is limited to in-frame clones, with some not included. The data contain some 250,000 clones, 70% to 90% of them seen just once; the ten biggest clones take up around 3%. Sequencing input: PBMCs or T cells enriched from blood (not recorded which). These receptors were collected from a woman in her 40s with acute COVID-19.

The chain links TRBV7-9 to TRBJ2-1, with D possibly matching TRBD2 (5 bases). V was clipped by 1 base and J by 5 bases, with 12 bases between them. This CDR3 region has 15 residues. Germline V gives CDR1 SEHNR, CDR2 FQNEAQ (reference sequence). CDR3 in DNA: TGTGCCAGCAGCTTAGGAGGTAGCGAGGACAATGAGCAGTTCTTC. Translated: CASSLGGSEDNEQFF. Looking up the rest from reference TRBV7-9 and TRBJ2-1 gives the full variable domain: DTGVSQNPRHKITKRGQNVTFRCDPISEHNRLYWYRQTLGQGPEFLTYFQNEAQLEKSRLLSDRFSAERPKGSFSTLEIQRTEQGDSAMYLCASSLGGSEDNEQFFGPGTRLTVL.

The genes are TRBV10-3 and TRBJ1-2, with 7 bases that match TRBD1. J gave up 2 bases and V 6 bases, and 6 bases lay outside the gene matches. CDR1 and CDR2 (germline): ENHRY, SYGVKD. The CDR3 is 14 residues long. The CDR3 reads CAIRDPGQNYGYTF. The CDR3 bases are TGTGCCATCAGGGACCCGGGACAGAACTATGGCTACACCTTC.

The rearrangement joins TRBV25-1 to TRBJ1-4; a weak D match, TRBD1 (6 bases). Germline values: CDR1 MGHDK, CDR2 SYGVNS. This CDR3 contains 14 residues. V was pared by 4 bases and J by 7 bases, with 13 bases between. The CDR3 nucleotides are TGTGCCAGCAGTGTGGGGGCCAGGGGTGAAAAACTGTTTTTT. Protein sequence: CASSVGARGEKLFF.

V and J are TRBV11-3 and TRBJ2-4; tentative D call: TRBD2 (6 bases). The CDR3 length is 16 residues. V was cut by 4 bases and J by 0 bases, with 13 bases left in between. CDR1 is SGHNT and CDR2 is YENEEA in the germline V gene. Here the CDR3 reads CASSSGGSLAKNIQYF. The CDR3 DNA sequence: TGTGCCAGCAGCTCCGGGGGATCCCTAGCCAAAAACATTCAGTACTTC.

This chain connects TRBV5-8 to TRBJ2-5; 10 positions match TRBD2. This CDR3 is 12 amino acids long. Trimming removed 9 bases from V and 4 bases from J; junction bases left unmatched: 3. Germline CDR1 and CDR2: SGHTS and YDEGEE. As DNA, the CDR3 is TGTGCCACAAGACTAGCGGGAGAGACCCAGTACTTC. Translated: CATRLAGETQYF.

The rearrangement links TRBV5-4 to TRBJ2-3, with a weak D call TRBD2 (5 bases). CDR3 length equals 16 residues. CDR1 and CDR2 from the germline V gene are SGHNT and YYREEE (reference sequence). Between the trimmed V and J ends, which lost 4 bases and 4 bases, there was a span of 19 bases. In DNA form, the CDR3 reads TGTGCCAGCAGCGCTACCGGGATTTGGGGTGCAGATACGCAGTATTTT. Protein product: CASSATGIWGADTQYF.

This sequence joins TRBV19 and TRBJ1-5, with D possibly being TRBD1 (5 bases). Germline loops: CDR1 LNHDA, CDR2 SQIVND (reference sequence). Trimming took 3 bases from V and 4 from J, leaving 16 bases between them. The CDR3 loop spans 16 amino acids. This chain's CDR3 is CASSISTLGGNQPQHF. As DNA, the CDR3 is TGTGCCAGTAGTATTTCTACTCTGGGGGGGAATCAGCCCCAGCATTTT.

The V and J genes are TRBV5-1 and TRBJ2-2; D might be TRBD1 (6 bases). The germline V and J ends were trimmed by 3 bases and 1 base, with 7 bases remaining between them. CDR3 size: 14 residues. CDR1 is SGHRS and CDR2 is YFSETQ in the germline V gene. The CDR3 sequence: CASSSTGNTGELFF. CDR3 bases: TGCGCCAGCAGCTCGACAGGGAACACCGGGGAGCTGTTTTTT.

The genes are TRBV28 and TRBJ2-3; TRBD2 matches 11 bases. Germline V gives CDR1 MDHEN, CDR2 SYDVKM. V dropped 4 bases and J dropped 6; count of bases not matched to a gene: 9. This CDR3 is 16 amino acids long. The CDR3 is CASSSRLAGGQDTQYF. In nucleotides, the CDR3 is TGTGCCAGCAGTTCAAGGTTAGCGGGAGGGCAGGATACGCAGTATTTT.

The rearrangement links TRBV6-5 to TRBJ1-1; D is possibly TRBD1 (6 bases). The CDR3 is made up of 16 amino acids. V dropped 0 bases and J dropped 1 base, with 12 bases sitting between them. Germline-derived CDR1 and CDR2 are MNHEY and SVGAGI. CDR3: CASSYSSQGQNTEAFF. As DNA, the CDR3 is TGTGCCAGCAGTTACTCCTCCCAGGGGCAGAACACTGAAGCTTTCTTT.

The chain joins TRBV18 to TRBJ2-7; D might be TRBD1 (6 bases). This CDR3 is built from 13 residues. V lost 3 bases and J 5 bases, leaving 11 bases between the germline ends. Germline CDR1 is KGHSH and CDR2 is LQKENI. This CDR3 is CASSPSDSNEQYF. In nucleotides, the CDR3 is TGTGCCAGCTCACCCTCGGACAGCAACGAGCAGTACTTC. Together with reference TRBV18 and TRBJ2-7, the CDR3 gives the full variable domain: NAGVMQNPRHLVRRRGQEARLRCSPMKGHSHVYWYRQLPEEGLKFMVYLQKENIIDESGMPKERFSAEFPKEGPSILRIQQVVRGDSAAYFCASSPSDSNEQYFGPGTRLTVT.

The V gene is TRBV5-5, the J gene TRBJ1-1; TRBD1 is a possible D gene (5 bases). V lost 4 bases, J lost 5 bases, and 18 bases lay in between. Per the germline V gene, CDR1 is SGHKS and CDR2 is YYEKEE (reference sequence). The CDR3 covers 15 residues. The CDR3 coding sequence is TGTGCCAGCAGCCCCGTGTCAGGGCTATGGACTGAAGCTTTCTTT. This sequence encodes CASSPVSGLWTEAFF.

The V gene is TRBV6-1, the J gene TRBJ2-1, with D perhaps TRBD1 (5 bases). Trimming left V 2 bases short and J 8 bases short, with 16 bases between. Germline assignment: CDR1 MNHNS and CDR2 SASEGT. This CDR3 is built from 15 residues. CDR3: CASSEYGAEGHEQFF. Here the CDR3 DNA reads TGTGCCAGCAGTGAATATGGGGCTGAAGGACATGAGCAGTTCTTC.

This chain connects TRBV30 to TRBJ2-3; 8 bases are shared with TRBD1. The J segment lost 1 base and the V segment lost 3 bases, leaving 0 bases of the junction unmatched. The CDR3 contains 13 residues. Germline loops: CDR1 GTSNPN, CDR2 SVGIG (reference sequence). For the CDR3, the DNA is TGTGCCTGGAGGACAGGGGGCACAGATACGCAGTATTTT. This translates into CAWRTGGTDTQYF.

The V call is TRBV11-2, the J call TRBJ2-2, with TRBD2 matching over 8 bases. The junction had 17 bases not matched to a gene; V was cut back by 4 bases and J by 7 bases. The CDR3 contains 18 residues. Germline CDR1 SGHAT, CDR2 FQNNGV. CDR3 protein: CASSSRQKTSGTSGELFF. CDR3 bases: TGTGCCAGCAGCTCAAGACAGAAAACCTCAGGGACTAGCGGGGAGCTGTTTTTT. The whole variable domain, filled in from reference TRBV11-2 and TRBJ2-2, reads EAGVAQSPRYKIIEKRQSVAFWCNPISGHATLYWYQQILGQGPKLLIQFQNNGVVDDSQLPKDRFSAERLKGVDSTLKIQPAKLEDSAVYLCASSSRQKTSGTSGELFFGEGSRLTVL.

This rearrangement joins TRBV4-2 to TRBJ2-1; a weak D match, TRBD2 (5 bases). The ends were cut back, 1 base at V and 2 bases at J, with 12 bases in the middle. CDR3 length: 16 amino acids. CDR1 and CDR2 (germline): LGHNA, YNFKEQ. CDR3 sequence: CASSQGQNGAYNEQFF. CDR3 nucleotide sequence: TGTGCCAGCAGCCAAGGCCAGAACGGGGCCTACAATGAGCAGTTCTTC.

The chain carries TRBV10-3 and TRBJ2-3; the match to TRBD2 covers 11 bases. Germline CDR1 and CDR2: ENHRY and SYGVKD. V lost 5 bases, J lost 2 bases, and 6 bases stayed unmatched. The CDR3 is 16 residues long. The CDR3 loop is CAISQTSGELTDTQYF. The CDR3 DNA follows: TGTGCCATCAGTCAGACTAGCGGGGAGCTCACAGATACGCAGTATTTT.

J is TRBJ1-1 and V is TRBV9, with a tentative D call TRBD1 (5 bases). Germline CDR1 SGDLS, CDR2 YYNGEE. V lost 10 bases and J lost 9, with 19 bases in between. The CDR3 length is 12 residues. The CDR3 reads CAVSGGDEKAFF. CDR3 coding DNA: TGTGCCGTGTCCGGGGGGGACGAAAAAGCTTTCTTT.

The J gene is TRBJ2-2, the V gene TRBV2, with 9 bases lining up with TRBD1. Germline assignment: CDR1 SNHLY and CDR2 FYNNEI. This CDR3 has 14 amino acids. The V and J ends lost 7 bases and 8 bases, in that order; junction bases with no gene match: 8. As DNA, the CDR3 is TGTGCCAGCACGCACCGGGACAGGGCTGGGGAGCTGTTTTTT. Translated: CASTHRDRAGELFF. Supplemented by reference TRBV2 and TRBJ2-2, the full variable domain reads EPEVTQTPSHQVTQMGQEVILRCVPISNHLYFYWYRQILGQKVEFLVSFYNNEISEKSEIFDDQFSVERPDGSNFTLKIRSTKLEDSAMYFCASTHRDRAGELFFGEGSRLTVL.

The chain has TRBV28 and TRBJ2-5, with 8 bases matching TRBD1. The V gene end was trimmed by 3 bases and the J gene end by 2 bases; junction bases not matched to a gene: 8. Germline V gene sequence: CDR1 MDHEN, CDR2 SYDVKM. The CDR3 covers 16 residues. This CDR3 reads CASSLPLDREQETQYF. The CDR3 DNA reads TGTGCCAGCAGTTTGCCCTTGGACAGGGAACAAGAGACCCAGTACTTC.

The genes are TRBV10-3 and TRBJ1-5; 8 bases match TRBD1. V lost 3 bases and J lost 4; bases outside the gene matches: 8. Germline V gene sequence: CDR1 ENHRY, CDR2 SYGVKD. The CDR3 has 16 residues. The DNA of the CDR3 is TGTGCCATCAGTGAATTTCAGGGGGCGGGTAATCAGCCCCAGCATTTT. Its protein is CAISEFQGAGNQPQHF.

CDR3 in amino acids: CASNRLAGEDEQYF. The CDR3 bases are TGTGCCAGCAACAGGCTAGCGGGAGAAGACGAGCAGTACTTC. This rearrangement joins TRBV6-5 to TRBJ2-7; 10 bases are shared with TRBD2. The CDR3 consists of 14 residues. Losses at the gene ends were 7 bases for V and 5 bases for J; bases not matched to a gene: 8. Germline CDR1 reads MNHEY; CDR2 reads SVGAGI.

V gene TRBV13 combines with J gene TRBJ2-3; 10 bases fit TRBD2. The germline V gene has CDR1 PRHDT and CDR2 FYEKMQ (reference sequence). After removal of 4 bases from V and 2 bases from J, the junction contained 9 bases not matched to a gene. This CDR3 spans 17 amino acids. CDR3 loop: CASSSRRTSGHTDTQYF. CDR3 bases: TGTGCCAGCAGCTCAAGGAGGACTAGCGGACACACAGATACGCAGTATTTT.

In its sample, this clone was seen once. The chain combines TRBV3-1 (or the pseudogene TRBV3-2) with TRBJ2-3; D is perhaps TRBD2 (6 bases). CDR1 LGHDT and CDR2 YNNKEL come from the germline V gene (reference sequence). The CDR3 consists of 13 residues. Deletions cut 3 bases from V and 14 bases from J, with 18 bases between. CDR3 sequence: CASSQASGTARYF. The CDR3 DNA follows: TGTGCCAGCAGCCAGGCGAGTGGGACTGCGAGGTATTTT.

The chain recombines TRBV2 with TRBJ1-4, with D hard to call. Trimming shortened V by 0 bases and J by 8 bases, and 4 bases separated the two germline ends. Germline V lookup: CDR1 SNHLY, CDR2 FYNNEI. The CDR3 covers 12 residues. The CDR3 is CASSEAREKLFF. CDR3 bases: TGTGCCAGCAGTGAAGCGCGCGAAAAACTGTTTTTT. Variable domain in full (rest from reference TRBV2 and TRBJ1-4): EPEVTQTPSHQVTQMGQEVILRCVPISNHLYFYWYRQILGQKVEFLVSFYNNEISEKSEIFDDQFSVERPDGSNFTLKIRSTKLEDSAMYFCASSEAREKLFFGSGTQLSVL.

This chain connects TRBV18 to TRBJ1-5; 10 bases map to TRBD1. With V trimmed by 4 bases and J by 4 bases, 7 bases remained unmatched. The germline V gene has CDR1 KGHSH and CDR2 LQKENI. This CDR3 has 16 residues. The CDR3 DNA reads as TGTGCCAGCTCACACAGGGACAGGGGAGTGAATCAGCCCCAGCATTTT. As protein: CASSHRDRGVNQPQHF.

This clone was counted between two and nine times. This sample also contains other DNA sequences that code for the same CDR3. The chain joins TRBV19 to TRBJ1-5; 11 bases align to TRBD1. V was pared by 5 bases and J by 7 bases, with 1 base of the junction left unmatched. The CDR3 is made up of 13 amino acids. Germline CDR1 is LNHDA and CDR2 is SQIVND (reference sequence). The CDR3 here is CASSGDRGQPQHF. As DNA, the CDR3 is TGTGCCAGTAGTGGGGACAGGGGGCAGCCCCAGCATTTT.